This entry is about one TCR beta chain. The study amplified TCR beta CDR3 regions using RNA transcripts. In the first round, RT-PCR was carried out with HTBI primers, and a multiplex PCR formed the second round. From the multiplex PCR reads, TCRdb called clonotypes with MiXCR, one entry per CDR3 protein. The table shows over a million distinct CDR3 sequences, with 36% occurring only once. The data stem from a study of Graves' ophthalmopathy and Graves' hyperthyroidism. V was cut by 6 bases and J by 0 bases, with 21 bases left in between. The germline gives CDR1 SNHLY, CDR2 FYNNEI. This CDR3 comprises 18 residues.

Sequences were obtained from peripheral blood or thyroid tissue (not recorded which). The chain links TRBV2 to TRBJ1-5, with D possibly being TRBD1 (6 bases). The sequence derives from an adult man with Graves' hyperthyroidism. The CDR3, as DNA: TGTGCCAGCAGCCCCCCGCGGGCAGGGGTTTATAGCAATCAGCCCCAGCATTTT. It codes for CASSPPRAGVYSNQPQHF.